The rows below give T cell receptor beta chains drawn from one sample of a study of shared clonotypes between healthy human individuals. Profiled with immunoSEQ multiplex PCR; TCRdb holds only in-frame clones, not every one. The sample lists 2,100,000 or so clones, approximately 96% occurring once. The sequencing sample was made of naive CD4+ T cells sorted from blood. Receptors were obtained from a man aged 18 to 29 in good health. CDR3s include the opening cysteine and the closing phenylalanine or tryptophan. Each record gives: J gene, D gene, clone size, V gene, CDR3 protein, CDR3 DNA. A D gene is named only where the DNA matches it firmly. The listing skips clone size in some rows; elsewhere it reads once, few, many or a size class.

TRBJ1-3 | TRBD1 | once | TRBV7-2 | CASSFGTAISGNTIYF | TGTGCCAGCAGCTTTGGGACAGCGATCTCTGGAAACACCATATATTTT
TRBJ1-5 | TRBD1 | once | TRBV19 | CASSIRDRGVQPQHF | TGTGCCAGTAGTATCCGGGACAGGGGCGTTCAGCCCCAGCATTTT
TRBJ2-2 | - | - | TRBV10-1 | CASSESKGYNTGELFF | TGCGCCAGCAGTGAGTCGAAGGGCTACAACACCGGGGAGCTGTTTTTT
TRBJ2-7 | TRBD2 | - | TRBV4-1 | CASSQDLSSGAYEQYF | TGCGCCAGCAGCCAAGATTTATCTAGCGGGGCCTACGAGCAGTACTTC
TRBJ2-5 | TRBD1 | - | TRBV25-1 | CASSPGGETQYF | TGTGCCAGCAGTCCAGGGGGAGAGACCCAGTACTTC
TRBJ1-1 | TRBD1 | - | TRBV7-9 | CASSLSGTANTEAFF | TGTGCCAGCAGCTTGTCTGGGACAGCGAACACTGAAGCTTTCTTT
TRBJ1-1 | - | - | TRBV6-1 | CACRGQNTEAFF | TGTGCCTGTAGGGGACAGAACACTGAAGCTTTCTTT
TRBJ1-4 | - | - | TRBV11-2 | CASSPPPGSEKLFF | TGTGCCAGCAGCCCTCCCCCGGGGAGTGAAAAACTGTTTTTT
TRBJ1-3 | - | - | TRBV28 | CASSSQGNTIYF | TGTGCCAGCAGTTCCCAGGGAAACACCATATATTTT
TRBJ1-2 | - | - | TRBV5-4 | CASSETSYGYTF | TGTGCCAGCAGCGAGACAAGCTATGGCTACACCTTC
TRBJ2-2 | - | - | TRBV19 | CASSSQENTGELFF | TGTGCCAGTAGTTCACAGGAGAACACCGGGGAGCTGTTTTTT
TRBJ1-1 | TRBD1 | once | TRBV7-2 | CASSFSYRGTTEAFF | TGTGCCAGCAGCTTCTCTTACAGGGGGACCACTGAAGCTTTCTTT
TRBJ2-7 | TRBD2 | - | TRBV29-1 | CRCGGSGYEQYF | TGCAGATGCGGGGGGTCTGGATACGAGCAGTACTTC
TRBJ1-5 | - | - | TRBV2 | CASSNSPSNNQPQHF | TGTGCCAGCAGTAACTCTCCCTCCAATAATCAGCCCCAGCATTTT
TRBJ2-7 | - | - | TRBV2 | CASSEVRGGSYEQYF | TGTGCCAGCAGTGAAGTGCGGGGAGGTTCCTACGAGCAGTACTTC
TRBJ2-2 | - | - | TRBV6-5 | CASSYLAGTDTGELFF | TGTGCCAGCAGTTACCTTGCCGGGACCGACACCGGGGAGCTGTTTTTT